What follows are 10 T cell receptor beta chains derived from one specimen sequenced in a study of blood T cell repertoires in COVID-19. Profiling relied on immunoSEQ multiplex PCR, and the TCRdb table lists in-frame clones only, not all of them. Altogether 50,000 to 65,000 clones are present, about four fifths being singletons, with the ten largest covering around a fifth. The sequenced sample consisted of peripheral blood. The source is a woman aged 55-75 years with acute or convalescent COVID-19.

CDR3: CASSEVHGGGRYEQYF. The CDR3 nucleotides read TGTGCCAGCAGTGAAGTGCACGGGGGGGGGCGGTACGAGCAGTACTTC. The chain joins TRBV6-1 to TRBJ2-7, with TRBD2 matching over 8 bases. Germline V gene lookup returns CDR1 MNHNS and CDR2 SASEGT. The CDR3 sequence is 16 residues long. V lost 1 base and J lost 4; bases outside the gene matches: 9.

The chain has TRBV19 and TRBJ2-7; the match to TRBD1 covers 9 bases. Trimming removed 3 bases from V and 5 bases from J; junction bases left unmatched: 5. Per the germline V gene, CDR1 is LNHDA and CDR2 is SQIVND (reference sequence). The CDR3 consists of 14 residues. CDR3: CASSMGDRADEQYF. The CDR3 DNA follows: TGTGCCAGTAGTATGGGGGACAGGGCGGACGAGCAGTACTTC. The full variable domain, with the rest looked up from reference TRBV19 and TRBJ2-7, is DGGITQSPKYLFRKEGQNVTLSCEQNLNHDAMYWYRQDPGQGLRLIYYSQIVNDFQKGDIAEGYSVSREKKESFPLTVTSAQKNPTAFYLCASSMGDRADEQYFGPGTRLTVT.

The chain carries TRBV15 and TRBJ1-3; the match to TRBD1 covers 7 bases. The CDR3 runs 16 residues. CDR1 is LNHNV and CDR2 is YYDKDF in the germline V gene (reference sequence). The V segment lost 0 bases and the J segment 9 bases; nucleotides outside the gene matches: 11. The CDR3, as DNA: TGTGCCACCAGCAGAGATAGCAGGGGGTGGTCCAGCACCATATATTTT. Amino acid sequence: CATSRDSRGWSSTIYF. The full variable domain, its missing parts supplied by reference TRBV15 and TRBJ1-3, is DAMVIQNPRYQVTQFGKPVTLSCSQTLNHNVMYWYQQKSSQAPKLLFHYYDKDFNNEADTPDNFQSRRPNTSFCFLDIRSPGLGDTAMYLCATSRDSRGWSSTIYFGEGSWLTVV.

This sequence joins TRBV19 and TRBJ1-2; TRBD1 agrees at 8 bases. After removal of 6 bases from V and 8 bases from J, the junction contained 11 bases not matched to a gene. The germline CDR1 and CDR2 sequences are LNHDA and SQIVND (reference sequence). This CDR3 spans 14 amino acids. This CDR3 is CASSLGTGSYGYTF. CDR3 coding DNA: TGTGCCAGTAGCCTCGGGACAGGTTCATACGGCTACACCTTC.

The chain carries TRBV5-1 and TRBJ2-5; perhaps TRBD2 as D (6 bases). The germline V and J ends were trimmed by 0 bases and 1 base, with 16 bases remaining between them. This CDR3 region has 17 residues. The V gene's germline CDR1 is SGHRS and CDR2 YFSETQ. This CDR3 reads CASSLVSLRGIQETQYF. CDR3 bases: TGCGCCAGCAGCTTGGTTTCTTTGCGGGGCATCCAAGAGACCCAGTACTTC.

The chain joins TRBV7-3 to TRBJ1-2; 8 nucleotides align to TRBD1. CDR3 size: 15 residues. After removal of 3 bases from V and 4 bases from J, the junction contained 7 bases not matched to a gene. Per germline, CDR1 SGHTA and CDR2 FQGTGA. Written as DNA, the CDR3 is TGTGCCAGCAGCTTGGACAGGGTTAGGACCTATGGCTACACCTTC. Translation: CASSLDRVRTYGYTF.

The chain is built from TRBV19 and TRBJ1-2; the match to TRBD1 covers 9 bases. V dropped 7 bases and J dropped 2; count of bases not matched to a gene: 8. Germline V CDR1 and CDR2: LNHDA, SQIVND (reference sequence). The CDR3 extends over 15 amino acids. Here the CDR3 DNA reads TGTGCCAGTAACCGGGACAGGGTTGCCAACTATGGCTACACCTTC. Its translation: CASNRDRVANYGYTF.

This clone was seen a few times. CDR3 amino acids: CATSDPTPGQQSNEQFF. CDR3 bases: TGTGCCACCAGTGATCCAACACCGGGACAGCAAAGCAATGAGCAGTTCTTC. This chain links TRBV24-1 with TRBJ2-1, with 7 bases aligning to TRBD1. The ends lost 3 bases at V and 6 bases at J; junction bases unmatched: 13. The CDR3 length is 17 residues. The V gene's germline CDR1 is KGHDR and CDR2 SFDVKD.

The sample holds one count of this clone. The rearrangement uses TRBV25-1 and TRBJ1-2; D is possibly TRBD1 (5 bases). Germline V lookup: CDR1 MGHDK, CDR2 SYGVNS. V lost 2 bases and J 7 bases, leaving 8 bases between the germline ends. The CDR3 totals 12 residues. The CDR3 protein is CASSEVGLGYTF. As DNA, the CDR3 is TGTGCCAGCAGTGAAGTGGGGCTTGGCTACACCTTC.

The gene calls are TRBV24-1 and TRBJ1-2; 10 bases agree with TRBD1. J gave up 5 bases and V 4 bases, and 18 bases lay outside the gene matches. Germline assignment: CDR1 KGHDR and CDR2 SFDVKD. The CDR3 is made up of 19 amino acids. CDR3 loop: CATSDTSGTGVYRGYGYTF. CDR3 bases: TGTGCCACCAGTGACACATCCGGGACAGGGGTTTACAGAGGTTATGGCTACACCTTC.